This T cell receptor (beta chain) originates from a study of CD8 T cells in ankylosing spondylitis. Overall study results and limits: A TCR beta motif of eight highly homologous variants appeared characteristic of ankylosing spondylitis blood.

This CDR3 region has 12 residues. With 11 bases clipped from V and 9 bases from J, the junction kept 6 bases outside the gene matches. The germline gives CDR1 ENHRY, CDR2 SYGVKD. TCRdb reanalysed the 5' RACE reads using MiXCR and keeps one entry per CDR3 protein. The sample yields 300,000 to 350,000 distinct CDR3 sequences, around a tenth seen once. There are many counts of this clonotype. Its matching antigen is unknown. The chain employs TRBV10-3 and TRBJ1-6; 8 nucleotides agree with TRBD1. Source material: blood, either unsorted or a sorted T cell fraction (not recorded which). This TCR derives from a female donor with ankylosing spondylitis or in good health (not recorded which). CDR3 in DNA: TGTGCCGTACAGGGGGAAAGTTCACCCCTCCACTTT. Translation gives CAVQGESSPLHF.